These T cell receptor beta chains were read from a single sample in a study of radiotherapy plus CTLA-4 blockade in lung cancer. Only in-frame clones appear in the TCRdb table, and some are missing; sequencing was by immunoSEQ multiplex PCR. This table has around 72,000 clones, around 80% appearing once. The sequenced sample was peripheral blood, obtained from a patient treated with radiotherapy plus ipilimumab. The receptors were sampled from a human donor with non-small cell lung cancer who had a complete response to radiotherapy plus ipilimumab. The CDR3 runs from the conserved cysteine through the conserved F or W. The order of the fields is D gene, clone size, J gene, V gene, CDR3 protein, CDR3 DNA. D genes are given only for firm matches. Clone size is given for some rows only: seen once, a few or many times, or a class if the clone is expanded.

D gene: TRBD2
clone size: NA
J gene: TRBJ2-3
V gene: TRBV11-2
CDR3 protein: CASSSWTSGGRENTQYF
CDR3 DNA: TGTGCCAGCAGCTCCTGGACTAGCGGGGGGCGAGAGAATACGCAGTATTTT

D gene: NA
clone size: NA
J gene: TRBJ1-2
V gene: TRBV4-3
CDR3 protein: CASSQDMASYGYTF
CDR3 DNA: TGCGCCAGCAGCCAAGATATGGCTTCCTATGGCTACACCTTC

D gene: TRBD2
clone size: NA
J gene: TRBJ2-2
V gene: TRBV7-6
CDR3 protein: CASSSPSGRAGIGELFF
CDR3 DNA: TGTGCCAGCAGCTCCCCTAGCGGGAGGGCGGGGATCGGGGAGCTGTTTTTT

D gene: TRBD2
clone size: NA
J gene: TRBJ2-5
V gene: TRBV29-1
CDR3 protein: CSVDGELAGGPSGETQYF
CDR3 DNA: TGCAGCGTTGATGGGGAACTAGCGGGAGGGCCGAGTGGAGAGACCCAGTACTTC

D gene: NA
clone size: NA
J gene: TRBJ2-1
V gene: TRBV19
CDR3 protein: CASSILGGNEQFF
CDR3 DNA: TGTGCCAGTAGTATCCTTGGGGGAAATGAGCAGTTCTTC

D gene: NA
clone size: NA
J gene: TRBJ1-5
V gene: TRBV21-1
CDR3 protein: CASSWWRSNQPQHF
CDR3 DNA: TGTGCCAGCAGCTGGTGGAGGAGCAATCAGCCCCAGCATTTT

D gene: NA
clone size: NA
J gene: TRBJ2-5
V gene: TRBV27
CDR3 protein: CASSFLDRTSQETQYF
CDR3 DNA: TGTGCCAGCAGTTTCTTGGACAGAACCTCTCAAGAGACCCAGTACTTC

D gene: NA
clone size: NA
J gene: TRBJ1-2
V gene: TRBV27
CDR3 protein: CASSLGVNYGYTF
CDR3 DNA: TGTGCCAGCAGTTTAGGTGTAAACTATGGCTACACCTTC

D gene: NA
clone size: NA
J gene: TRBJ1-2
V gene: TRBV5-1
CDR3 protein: CASSLAPLDGYTF
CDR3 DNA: TGCGCCAGCAGCTTGGCGCCTTTGGATGGCTACACCTTC

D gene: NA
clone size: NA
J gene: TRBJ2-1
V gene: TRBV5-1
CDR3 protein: CASSLVRPGGGEQFF
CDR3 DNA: TGCGCCAGCAGCTTGGTTCGACCGGGGGGCGGTGAGCAGTTCTTC

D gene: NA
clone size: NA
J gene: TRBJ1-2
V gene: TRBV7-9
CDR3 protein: CASSLGQGSGYTF
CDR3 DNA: TGTGCCAGCAGCTTAGGGCAGGGGAGTGGCTACACCTTC

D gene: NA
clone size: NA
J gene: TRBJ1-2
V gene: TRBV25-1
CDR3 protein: CASSSLGQGDHYGYTF
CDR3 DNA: TGTGCCAGCAGTTCCTTGGGCCAGGGTGACCACTATGGCTACACCTTC

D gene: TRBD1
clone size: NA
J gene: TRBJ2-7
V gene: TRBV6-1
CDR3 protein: CASSEVGDRRRNEQYF
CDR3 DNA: TGTGCCAGCAGTGAAGTGGGGGACAGGCGGCGGAACGAGCAGTACTTC

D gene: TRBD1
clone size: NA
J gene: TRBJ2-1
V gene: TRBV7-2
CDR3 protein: CASSFRYRDRGSYNEQFF
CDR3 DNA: TGTGCCAGCAGCTTCAGGTACCGGGACAGGGGATCCTACAATGAGCAGTTCTTC

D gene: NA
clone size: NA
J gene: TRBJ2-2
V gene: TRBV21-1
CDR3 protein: CASSKADGVGGFAGELFF
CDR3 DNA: TGTGCCAGCAGCAAAGCGGACGGGGTGGGAGGGTTCGCCGGGGAGCTGTTTTTT

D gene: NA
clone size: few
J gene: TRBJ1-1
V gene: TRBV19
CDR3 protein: CASRGGSGIGTEAFF
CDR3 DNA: TGTGCCAGTAGAGGGGGTTCGGGAATAGGAACTGAAGCTTTCTTT

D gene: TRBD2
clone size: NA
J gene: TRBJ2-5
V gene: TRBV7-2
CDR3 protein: CASSPGLGGETQYF
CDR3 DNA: TGTGCCAGCAGCCCCGGACTAGGTGGCGAGACCCAGTACTTC

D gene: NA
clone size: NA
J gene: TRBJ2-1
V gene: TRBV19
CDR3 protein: CASSPYAGQVNEQFF
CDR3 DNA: TGTGCCAGTAGCCCCTATGCGGGTCAGGTCAATGAGCAGTTCTTC

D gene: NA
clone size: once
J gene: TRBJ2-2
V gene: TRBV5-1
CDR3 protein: CASSPQGTGELFF
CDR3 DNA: TGCGCCAGCAGCCCACAGGGTACCGGGGAGCTGTTTTTT

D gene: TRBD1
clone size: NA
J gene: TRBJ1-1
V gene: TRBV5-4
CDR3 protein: CASSLGFRGLGNTEAFF
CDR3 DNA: TGTGCCAGCAGCTTGGGGTTCAGGGGGCTGGGGAACACTGAAGCTTTCTTT

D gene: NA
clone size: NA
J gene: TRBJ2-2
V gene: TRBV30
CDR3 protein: CAWRSGVLTGELFF
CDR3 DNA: TGTGCCTGGCGGTCAGGGGTATTAACCGGGGAGCTGTTTTTT

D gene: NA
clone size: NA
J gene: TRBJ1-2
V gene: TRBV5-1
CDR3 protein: CASSPSVGPTGGYTF
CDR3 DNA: TGCGCCAGCAGCCCCTCAGTGGGGCCGACAGGCGGCTACACCTTC

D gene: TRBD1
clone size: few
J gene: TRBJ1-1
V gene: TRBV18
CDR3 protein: CASSPRDRSLNTEAFF
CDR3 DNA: TGTGCCAGCTCACCCCGGGACAGGAGTTTGAACACTGAAGCTTTCTTT

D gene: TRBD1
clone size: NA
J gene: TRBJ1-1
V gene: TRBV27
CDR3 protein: CASSYATGGTEAFF
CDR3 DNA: TGTGCCAGCAGTTATGCAACAGGGGGCACTGAAGCTTTCTTT

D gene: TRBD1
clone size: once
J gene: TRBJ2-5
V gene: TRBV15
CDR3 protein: CATSRDKWTGGEEETQYF
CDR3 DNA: TGTGCCACCAGCAGAGATAAGTGGACAGGGGGCGAAGAAGAGACCCAGTACTTC

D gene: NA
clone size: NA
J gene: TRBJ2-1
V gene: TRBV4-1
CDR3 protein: CASSQDRDMDNEQFF
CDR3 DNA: TGCGCCAGCAGCCAAGATAGGGACATGGACAATGAGCAGTTCTTC

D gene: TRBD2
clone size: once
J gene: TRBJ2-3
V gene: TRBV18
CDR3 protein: CASSPPSGGGDTQYF
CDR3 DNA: TGTGCCAGCTCACCACCTAGCGGGGGGGGAGATACGCAGTATTTT

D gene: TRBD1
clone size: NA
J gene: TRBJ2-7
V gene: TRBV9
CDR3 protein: CASSVAKGAGSYEQYF
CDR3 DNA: TGTGCCAGCAGCGTAGCGAAGGGGGCGGGCTCCTACGAGCAGTACTTC

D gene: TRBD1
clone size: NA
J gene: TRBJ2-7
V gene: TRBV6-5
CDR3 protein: CASSYGRQGVYEQYF
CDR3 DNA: TGTGCCAGCAGTTACGGGCGACAGGGAGTCTACGAGCAGTACTTC

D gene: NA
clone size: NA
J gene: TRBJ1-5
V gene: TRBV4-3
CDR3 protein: CASSQGTGNWGNQPQHF
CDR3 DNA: TGCGCCAGCAGCCAGGGTACAGGGAATTGGGGCAATCAGCCCCAGCATTTT

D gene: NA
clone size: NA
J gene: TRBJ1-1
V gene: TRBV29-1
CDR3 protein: CSVETDRSGAEAFF
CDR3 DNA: TGCAGCGTCGAGACAGACAGGTCGGGAGCTGAAGCTTTCTTT

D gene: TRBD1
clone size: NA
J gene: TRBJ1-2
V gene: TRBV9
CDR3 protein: CASSPKDRNYGYTF
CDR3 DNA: TGTGCCAGCAGCCCCAAGGACAGGAACTATGGCTACACCTTC

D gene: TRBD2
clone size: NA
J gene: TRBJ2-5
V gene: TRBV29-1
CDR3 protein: CSVGLLGEAQYF
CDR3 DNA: TGCAGCGTGGGACTATTGGGCGAGGCCCAGTACTTC

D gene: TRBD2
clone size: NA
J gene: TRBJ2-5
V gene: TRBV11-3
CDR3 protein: CASSPRTSGARRETQYF
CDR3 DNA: TGTGCCAGCAGCCCCAGGACTAGCGGAGCCAGGAGAGAGACCCAGTACTTC

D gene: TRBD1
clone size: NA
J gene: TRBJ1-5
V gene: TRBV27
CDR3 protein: CASRAGTAYSNQPQHF
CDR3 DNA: TGTGCCAGCAGGGCCGGGACAGCTTATAGCAATCAGCCCCAGCATTTT

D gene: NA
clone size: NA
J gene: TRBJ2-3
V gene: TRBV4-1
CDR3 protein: CASSQVPRGGKADTQYF
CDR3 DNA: TGCGCCAGCAGCCAAGTACCCAGGGGAGGCAAGGCAGATACGCAGTATTTT

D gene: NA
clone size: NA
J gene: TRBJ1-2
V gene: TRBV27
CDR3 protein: CASSLSGRVDGYTF
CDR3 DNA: TGTGCCAGCAGTTTATCAGGCAGGGTTGATGGCTACACCTTC

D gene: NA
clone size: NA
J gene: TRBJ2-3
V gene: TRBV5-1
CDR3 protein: CASSLAATDTQYF
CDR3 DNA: TGCGCCAGCAGCTTGGCTGCCACAGATACGCAGTATTTT

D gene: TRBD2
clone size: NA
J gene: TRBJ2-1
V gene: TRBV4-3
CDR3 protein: CASSQEDSASGRSYEQFF
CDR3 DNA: TGCGCCAGCAGCCAAGAAGACTCGGCTAGCGGGAGGAGCTATGAGCAGTTCTTC

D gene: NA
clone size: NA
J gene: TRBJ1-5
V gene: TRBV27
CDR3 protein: CASSLWSNQPQHF
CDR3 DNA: TGTGCCAGCAGTTTGTGGAGCAATCAGCCCCAGCATTTT

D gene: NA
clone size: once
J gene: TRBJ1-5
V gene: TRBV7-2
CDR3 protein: CASSLQGLVPQHF
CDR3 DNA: TGTGCCAGCAGCTTACAGGGCCTCGTGCCCCAGCATTTT

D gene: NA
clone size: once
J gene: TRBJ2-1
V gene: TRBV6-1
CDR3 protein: CASSALGSSYNEQFF
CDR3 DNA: TGTGCCAGCAGCGCACTAGGGAGCTCCTACAATGAGCAGTTCTTC

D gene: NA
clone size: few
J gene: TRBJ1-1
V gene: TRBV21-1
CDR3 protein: CASSKAYTIRTEAFF
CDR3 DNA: TGTGCCAGCAGCAAGGCCTACACAATTCGCACTGAAGCTTTCTTT

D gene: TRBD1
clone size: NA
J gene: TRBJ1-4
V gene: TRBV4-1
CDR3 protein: CASSLRTGEPNEKLFF
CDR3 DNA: TGCGCCAGCAGCCTGCGGACAGGGGAGCCTAATGAAAAACTGTTTTTT

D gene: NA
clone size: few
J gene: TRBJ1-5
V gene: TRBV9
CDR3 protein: CASSPTSKGPQPQHF
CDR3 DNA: TGTGCCAGCAGCCCCACTTCGAAGGGACCTCAGCCCCAGCATTTT

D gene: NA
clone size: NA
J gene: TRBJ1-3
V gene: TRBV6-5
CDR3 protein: CASSSTDSGNTIYF
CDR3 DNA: TGTGCCAGCAGTTCCACAGACTCTGGAAACACCATATATTTT

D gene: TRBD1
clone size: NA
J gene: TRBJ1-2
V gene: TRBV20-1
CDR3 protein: CRGGWGYGYTF
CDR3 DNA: TGCAGAGGGGGCTGGGGCTATGGCTACACCTTC

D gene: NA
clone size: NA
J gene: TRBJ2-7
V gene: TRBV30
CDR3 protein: CAFTRGSYEQYF
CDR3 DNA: TGTGCTTTTACACGAGGCTCCTACGAGCAGTACTTC

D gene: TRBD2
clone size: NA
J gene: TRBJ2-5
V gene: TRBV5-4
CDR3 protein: CASSPGRLAVQETQYF
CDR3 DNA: TGTGCCAGCAGCCCCGGGCGACTAGCGGTCCAAGAGACCCAGTACTTC

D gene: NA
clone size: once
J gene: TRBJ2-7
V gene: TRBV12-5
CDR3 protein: CASGLDTDPSDEQYF
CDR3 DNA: TGTGCTAGTGGTTTAGACACCGACCCAAGTGACGAGCAGTACTTC

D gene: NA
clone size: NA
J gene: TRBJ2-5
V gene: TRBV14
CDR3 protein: CASSQGGRLQETQYF
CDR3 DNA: TGTGCCAGCAGCCAAGGGGGACGGCTCCAAGAGACCCAGTACTTC

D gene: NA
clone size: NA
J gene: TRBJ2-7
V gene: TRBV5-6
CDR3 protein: CASSRDRTHYEQYF
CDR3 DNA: TGTGCCAGCAGCCGCGACAGGACCCACTACGAGCAGTACTTC

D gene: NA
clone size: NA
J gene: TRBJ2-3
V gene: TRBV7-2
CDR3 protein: CASSFEQRTDTQYF
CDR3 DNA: TGTGCCAGCAGCTTTGAACAGCGTACAGATACGCAGTATTTT

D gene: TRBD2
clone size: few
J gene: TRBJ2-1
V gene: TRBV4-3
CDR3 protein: CASSRLSSGAYNEQFF
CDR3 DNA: TGCGCCAGCAGCCGACTCAGTAGCGGGGCATACAATGAGCAGTTCTTC

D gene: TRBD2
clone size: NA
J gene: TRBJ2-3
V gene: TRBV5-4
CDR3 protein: CASSLRTSGSVDTQYF
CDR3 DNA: TGTGCCAGCAGTCTAAGGACTAGCGGGAGTGTCGATACGCAGTATTTT

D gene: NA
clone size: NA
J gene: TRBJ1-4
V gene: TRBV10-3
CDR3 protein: CAISESRDQGEKLFF
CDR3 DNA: TGTGCCATCAGTGAGTCAAGGGATCAGGGTGAAAAACTGTTTTTT